The entry below describes one T cell receptor (beta chain). The record originates from a study of blood T cell repertoires in COVID-19. V lost 1 base and J lost 2; bases outside the gene matches: 4. This CDR3 region has 16 residues. The V gene's germline CDR1 is LGHDT and CDR2 YNNKEL (reference sequence). Repertoires were generated with immunoSEQ multiplex PCR, while TCRdb's copy carries only in-frame clones and drops some. The sample shows 150,000 to 200,000 clones, just under 85% of them seen only once. The sequenced sample consisted of peripheral blood. This chain links TRBV3-1 (or the pseudogene TRBV3-2) with TRBJ2-7, with TRBD2 matching 11 bases. The origin of this receptor is a woman aged 80 or over with acute or convalescent COVID-19. The DNA of the CDR3 is TGTGCCAGCAGCCAAGCAGAGGGACTAGCGGCCTACGAGCAGTACTTC. Translated: CASSQAEGLAAYEQYF.